There are many counts of the clone carrying this T cell receptor (beta chain). Antigen unknown. With 2 bases removed from V and 5 bases from J, the gap between germline ends came to 16 bases. CDR3 length: 15 residues. Germline V gene data show CDR1 as SGHVS and CDR2 as FNYEAQ. A single record per CDR3 protein comes from TCRdb applying MiXCR to the reads. The table has about 890,000 distinct CDR3 sequences, 31% seen once. The sample is drawn from a study of T cell repertoires in cytomegalovirus infection. Whole-study findings and limits: CMV-specific TCR beta clonotypes restricted by HLA-C were the ones dominating the ex vivo response.

The sequence was collected from a human donor in good health (CMV status not recorded). Some clones in this sample may be carry-over from other donors' samples. Material: cultured CD8+ T cells from PBMCs, obtained from culture after CMV antigen stimulation. This rearrangement joins TRBV7-6 to TRBJ2-7; D is tentatively TRBD1 or TRBD2 (6 bases each). The chain's CDR3 is CASSLNWSGEDEQYF. The CDR3 DNA is TGTGCCAGCAGCTTAAACTGGTCAGGGGAGGACGAGCAGTACTTC.